A single sample gave rise to the 27 T cell receptor beta chains below, sequenced in a study of regulatory T cells in long-lasting Graves disease. As for time point: newly diagnosed GD, antithyroid drugs for less than 3 months. The TCR library was made from RNA that had been extracted from PBMCs in TRIzol. With iRepertoire HTBI primers and Arm-PCR of CDR3 regions, TCR beta libraries were built. In TCRdb, the multiplex PCR reads were re-called with MiXCR into one record per CDR3 protein. The sample shows about 320,000 distinct CDR3 sequences, 18% of them seen only once. The sample in question was peripheral blood mononuclear cells (PBMCs), obtained at new diagnosis, from a patient treated with antithyroid drugs. Receptors were obtained from a female donor with Graves disease.

In this sample, this clonotype turned up many times. The V gene is TRBV28, the J gene TRBJ2-7, with a possible D match to TRBD1 (5 bases). The V end lost 5 bases, the J end lost 6 bases, and 11 bases lay between the germline ends. The CDR3 is made up of 12 amino acids. Germline V gene lookup returns CDR1 MDHEN and CDR2 SYDVKM. In DNA, the CDR3 is TGTGCCAGCAGTCCGACAGTAATCGAGCAGTACTTC. It encodes CASSPTVIEQYF. Full variable domain (missing parts from reference TRBV28 and TRBJ2-7): DVKVTQSSRYLVKRTGEKVFLECVQDMDHENMFWYRQDPGLGLRLIYFSYDVKMKEKGDIPEGYSVSREKKERFSLILESASTNQTSMYLCASSPTVIEQYFGPGTRLTVT.

This clonotype was found many times. This chain joins TRBV7-8 and TRBJ2-1, with a possible D match to TRBD2 (6 bases). V lost 5 bases and J lost 7, with 21 bases in between. CDR3 size: 16 residues. Germline V gives CDR1 SGHVS, CDR2 FQNEAQ. Written as DNA, the CDR3 is TGTGCCAGCAGCCCCGCAGGCGGAGGGCCCAGGAATGAGCAGTTCTTC. It yields the protein CASSPAGGGPRNEQFF.

Many counts were recorded for this clonotype. The chain has TRBV28 and TRBJ1-2; the match to TRBD1 covers 7 bases. Germline CDR1 is MDHEN and CDR2 is SYDVKM. The V and J ends lost 3 bases and 4 bases, in that order; junction bases with no gene match: 5. The CDR3 has 14 amino acids. CDR3 loop: CASSFRGRFYGYTF. In nucleotides, the CDR3 is TGTGCCAGCAGTTTTAGGGGGCGCTTCTATGGCTACACCTTC.

This clonotype showed up many times. This chain links TRBV10-2 with TRBJ2-1; D unclear. The CDR3 runs to 14 residues. Looked up from germline, CDR1 is WSHSY and CDR2 is SAAADI. The V and J ends lost 4 bases and 4 bases respectively, with 11 bases between them. The CDR3 DNA follows: TGCGCCAGCAGTGTACAAGGGATATACAATGAGCAGTTCTTC. Translated: CASSVQGIYNEQFF.

The rearrangement uses TRBV9 and TRBJ1-2, with TRBD1 matching 7 bases. V lost 0 bases and J lost 7; bases outside the gene matches: 9. The germline V gene encodes CDR1 SGDLS and CDR2 YYNGEE. CDR3 length: 15 residues. CDR3 in DNA: TGTGCCAGCAGCGTAGCCTCAGGGGGGGGCTCTGGCTACACCTTC. Translation: CASSVASGGGSGYTF.

This clonotype has more than one count but fewer than ten. DNA of the CDR3: TGTGCCAGCAGCCCAAACCCCCGGGACAGGGATTTCGGGGAGCTGTTTTTT. Protein sequence: CASSPNPRDRDFGELFF. The chain recombines TRBV7-3 with TRBJ2-2, with 9 positions matching TRBD1. J gave up 7 bases and V 5 bases, and 14 bases lay outside the gene matches. Germline V lookup: CDR1 SGHTA, CDR2 FQGTGA. The CDR3 runs to 17 residues.

This clonotype was counted ten times or more. The chain employs TRBV3-1 and TRBJ2-7; D gene ambiguous. Germline V gene data show CDR1 as LGHDT and CDR2 as YNNKEL (reference sequence). CDR3 length: 13 amino acids. V lost 0 bases and J 7 bases, leaving 10 bases between the germline ends. The CDR3 nucleotides are TGTGCCAGCAGCCAAGATAGGAGAGGAGAGCAGTACTTC. This translates into CASSQDRRGEQYF.

This clonotype has ten or more counts. The chain carries TRBV19 and TRBJ2-1; D is possibly TRBD2 (6 bases). The germline V gene encodes CDR1 LNHDA and CDR2 SQIVND (reference sequence). V was pared by 3 bases and J by 0 bases, with 9 bases between. This CDR3 has 15 amino acids. The DNA of the CDR3 is TGTGCCAGTAGTATGGGGGGAAGCTCCTACAATGAGCAGTTCTTC. This codes for CASSMGGSSYNEQFF.

The chain uses TRBV5-1 and TRBJ2-3, with 15 nucleotides matching TRBD2. Per the germline V gene, CDR1 is SGHRS and CDR2 is YFSETQ. The CDR3 sequence is 18 residues long. The ends lost 4 bases at V and 1 base at J; junction bases unmatched: 7. The CDR3 here is CASSEGTSGRLGTDTQYF. CDR3 nucleotide sequence: TGCGCCAGCAGCGAGGGGACTAGCGGGAGGTTGGGCACAGATACGCAGTATTTT.

This clonotype came up many times. CDR3 in DNA: TGTGCTAGTGCCATGGGGACAGCGAACACCGGGGAGCTGTTTTTT. Protein: CASAMGTANTGELFF. The chain combines TRBV12-5 with TRBJ2-2; 7 bases match TRBD1. This CDR3 contains 15 residues. CDR1 and CDR2 from the germline V gene are LGHNT and FRNRAP. The trim removed 7 bases at V and 0 bases at J, leaving 5 bases unmatched.

This sequence joins TRBV2 and TRBJ1-4; D not resolved. Trimming removed 8 bases from V and 12 bases from J, with 16 bases in between. CDR3 length: 12 amino acids. Germline CDR1 reads SNHLY; CDR2 reads FYNNEI. The chain's CDR3 is CASGRSRLQLFF. As DNA, the CDR3 is TGTGCCAGCGGCCGATCGAGACTTCAACTGTTTTTT.

The chain employs TRBV10-3 and TRBJ2-1, with a possible D match to TRBD2 (6 bases). Germline-derived CDR1 and CDR2 are ENHRY and SYGVKD. CDR3 size: 14 residues. With 10 bases removed from V and 2 bases from J, the gap between germline ends came to 15 bases. CDR3 nucleotide sequence: TGTGCCACGCGCGGGACCTCGCCCTACAATGAGCAGTTCTTC. Encoded protein: CATRGTSPYNEQFF.

This rearrangement joins TRBV5-1 to TRBJ2-7; D possibly corresponds to TRBD2 (5 bases). Germline assignment: CDR1 SGHRS and CDR2 YFSETQ. V was trimmed by 0 bases and J by 1 base, leaving 17 bases between them. This CDR3 has 17 residues. Here the CDR3 DNA reads TGCGCCAGCAGCTTGGGGGTGCCAGGAGGTTCTTCCTACGAGCAGTACTTC. Residues: CASSLGVPGGSSYEQYF.

This clonotype has a count of ten or more. The chain has TRBV7-3 and TRBJ1-1; D gene unclear. V gave up 1 base and J gave up 9 bases, with 15 bases separating them. There are 14 residues in the CDR3. In germline, CDR1 is SGHTA, CDR2 FQGTGA. The CDR3 coding sequence is TGTGCCAGCAGCTTAAGAGGTCGGGAGTCCCAAGCTTTCTTT. Protein product: CASSLRGRESQAFF.

This clonotype was counted a few times. A much larger clone sits a single nucleotide away, making a read error possible. This rearrangement joins TRBV2 to TRBJ2-1; the D gene is possibly TRBD2 (6 bases). Trimming pared 1 base from V and 0 bases from J, leaving 16 bases between. Germline CDR1 reads SNHLY; CDR2 reads FYNNEI. This CDR3 has 18 residues. The CDR3 loop is CASSEGIAGSHSYNEQFF. In DNA, the CDR3 is TGTGCCAGCAGTGAAGGGATTGCGGGAAGCCACTCCTACAATGAGCAGTTCTTC.

This chain joins TRBV2 and TRBJ2-7; 8 nucleotides align to TRBD2. Losses at the gene ends were 8 bases for V and 2 bases for J; bases not matched to a gene: 5. CDR3 length: 13 amino acids. Germline V gene lookup returns CDR1 SNHLY and CDR2 FYNNEI. The CDR3 DNA sequence: TGTGCCAGCCGTAGCGGGGCGGCCTACGAGCAGTACTTC. Its translation is CASRSGAAYEQYF.

This clonotype has ten or more counts. The chain carries TRBV20-1 and TRBJ2-7; a weak D match, TRBD2 (6 bases). Deletions cut 2 bases from V and 2 bases from J, with 13 bases between. This CDR3 region has 14 residues. From germline, CDR1 is DFQATT and CDR2 SNEGSKA (reference sequence). The CDR3 coding sequence is TGCAGTGCTAGAATAGCGGAAAACGCCTACGAGCAGTACTTC. Translation: CSARIAENAYEQYF.

The rearrangement links TRBV20-1 to TRBJ1-1; D is perhaps TRBD1 (5 bases). Germline CDR1 DFQATT, CDR2 SNEGSKA (reference sequence). This CDR3 is 16 amino acids long. V was clipped by 3 bases and J by 3 bases, with 20 bases between them. The DNA of the CDR3 is TGCAGTGCTAGGAGGAGGGGCGTCCTGCTACACACTGAAGCTTTCTTT. Its translation is CSARRRGVLLHTEAFF.

This clonotype was observed at least ten times. V is TRBV12-3 or TRBV12-4 and J is TRBJ2-1; D gene ambiguous. CDR3 length: 15 amino acids. The V gene lost 6 bases and the J gene lost 0 bases, with 12 bases spanning the gap. This CDR3 is CASSPDGGSYNEQFF. CDR3 nucleotide sequence: TGTGCCAGCAGCCCCGACGGCGGCTCCTACAATGAGCAGTTCTTC.

This clonotype has a count of ten or more. This chain uses TRBV24-1 with TRBJ1-2, with no clear D. Germline-derived CDR1 and CDR2 are KGHDR and SFDVKD. V was clipped by 3 bases and J by 3 bases, with 7 bases between them. The CDR3 is made up of 13 amino acids. The CDR3 spells CATSDRNDYGYTF. Here the CDR3 DNA reads TGTGCCACCAGTGATCGAAACGACTATGGCTACACCTTC.

This clonotype was counted ten times or more. V is TRBV28 and J is TRBJ2-1, with D unresolved. The CDR3 loop spans 14 amino acids. Trimming stripped 3 bases from V and 4 bases from J, with 10 bases between. CDR1 and CDR2 (germline): MDHEN, SYDVKM. The DNA for the CDR3 is TGTGCCAGCAGTTTCGCCGCCCTTTACAATGAGCAGTTCTTC. It yields the protein CASSFAALYNEQFF.

This clonotype was picked up many times. The V gene is TRBV29-1, the J gene TRBJ2-1; D is perhaps TRBD2 (5 bases). In germline, CDR1 is SQVTM, CDR2 ANQGSEA. This CDR3 comprises 11 residues. Trimming cost V 4 bases and J 10 bases, with 11 bases left between them. The CDR3 DNA reads TGCAGCGTTGGCAAGGGCGGGGAGCAGTTCTTC. This translates into CSVGKGGEQFF.

This clonotype was observed a few times. This CDR3 fails to terminate in the conserved phenylalanine or tryptophan, so it likely reflects a read error. J is TRBJ1-1 and V is TRBV6-1; no clear D gene. The CDR3 sequence is 14 residues long. Germline lookup yields CDR1 MNHNS and CDR2 SASEGT. Trimming removed 6 bases at V and 0 bases at J, with 11 bases between. The CDR3, as DNA: TGTGCCAGCAGCTCTTTCCGGATGAACACTGAAGCTTTCCTT. Its translation is CASSSFRMNTEAFL.

This clonotype was counted many times. The rearrangement joins TRBV6-5 to TRBJ2-1; 7 positions match TRBD2. The germline V gene has CDR1 MNHEY and CDR2 SVGAGI. Losses at the gene ends were 2 bases for V and 9 bases for J; bases not matched to a gene: 13. This CDR3 spans 16 amino acids. The CDR3 loop is CASSYGGGRGLGEQFF. CDR3 coding DNA: TGTGCCAGCAGTTACGGTGGCGGGAGAGGGCTTGGTGAGCAGTTCTTC.

V and J are TRBV20-1 and TRBJ2-7, with TRBD2 as a possible D gene (5 bases). The germline V gene encodes CDR1 DFQATT and CDR2 SNEGSKA (reference sequence). The CDR3 has 14 residues. V shed 0 bases and J shed 6 bases, with 15 bases lying between them. The CDR3 DNA follows: TGCAGTGCTAGAGATTTCATACGGGGATCCGAGCAGTACTTC. It codes for CSARDFIRGSEQYF.

This clonotype was found a few times. This chain links TRBV11-2 with TRBJ2-2; D is undetermined. The V end lost 5 bases, the J end lost 10 bases, and 11 bases lay between the germline ends. CDR1 is SGHAT and CDR2 is FQNNGV in the germline V gene. CDR3 size: 12 residues. CDR3 protein: CASSPSPQELFF. Here the CDR3 DNA reads TGTGCCAGCAGCCCCAGTCCGCAGGAGCTGTTTTTT.

The chain is built from TRBV9 and TRBJ1-4; a possible D gene is TRBD1 (6 bases). Per germline, CDR1 SGDLS and CDR2 YYNGEE. V lost 4 bases and J 10 bases, leaving 17 bases between the germline ends. The CDR3 length is 14 residues. Written as DNA, the CDR3 is TGTGCCAGCAGCCCACCCCGAGGGGGAGGAAAACTGTTTTTT. Translated, it gives CASSPPRGGGKLFF.